This T cell receptor beta chain was identified in a study of blood T cell repertoires in COVID-19. Turning to the study itself: There were acute and convalescent COVID-19 samples, and they came from the United States, Italy and Spain. T cells, B-cell-depleted T cells, or PBMCs provided the cDNA or gDNA that served as material.

The repertoire was sequenced with immunoSEQ multiplex PCR; TCRdb's copy has only in-frame clones and lacks some. Among 140,000 or so clones listed, 87% were seen once. Trimming pared 0 bases from V and 4 bases from J, leaving 19 bases between. Germline V gives CDR1 MNHEY, CDR2 SVGEGT. CDR3 length equals 17 residues. This chain connects TRBV6-2 or TRBV6-3 to TRBJ2-7, with D possibly TRBD2 on 7 matching bases. This TCR derives from a man aged 45-65 years who had recovered from COVID-19. The specimen was peripheral blood. The CDR3 protein is CASSYSMRGGELYEQYF. CDR3 coding DNA: TGTGCCAGCAGTTACTCGATGAGAGGGGGGGAGTTGTACGAGCAGTACTTC.